These 28 T cell receptor beta chains came from one sample sequenced in a study of CD8 T cells in Susac syndrome. About 0.5 to 1 ug RNA was reverse transcribed with random hexamers. TCRdb processed the immunoSEQ multiplex PCR reads anew with MiXCR; each CDR3 protein has one entry. The table records a few hundred thousand distinct CDR3 sequences, approximately 95% of them present only once. The sample was CD4+ T cells from PBMCs. These TCRs come from a human donor with multiple sclerosis.

V and J are TRBV18 and TRBJ2-4, with D tentatively TRBD2 (5 bases). The CDR3 contains 14 residues. Germline V gene data show CDR1 as KGHSH and CDR2 as LQKENI. Between the trimmed V and J ends, which lost 3 bases and 7 bases, there was a span of 13 bases. CDR3 in DNA: TGTGCCAGCTCACCGCCGGTGGAGGCGAACATTCAGTACTTC. It yields the protein CASSPPVEANIQYF.

This clonotype has a single count. The genes are TRBV30 and TRBJ1-1; D unclear. Germline-derived CDR1 and CDR2 are GTSNPN and SVGIG (reference sequence). This CDR3 is 13 amino acids long. V dropped 5 bases and J dropped 3 bases, with 13 bases sitting between them. CDR3 nucleotides: TGTGCCTGGGGTTATCAGTGGGACACTGAAGCTTTCTTT. Its protein product is CAWGYQWDTEAFF. Complete variable domain (other parts from reference TRBV30 and TRBJ1-1): SQTIHQWPATLVQPVGSPLSLECTVEGTSNPNLYWYRQAAGRGLQLLFYSVGIGQISSEVPQNLSASRPQDRQFILSSKKLLLSDSGFYLCAWGYQWDTEAFFGQGTRLTVV.

CDR3 loop: CASSVAVLTTGELFF. CDR3 DNA: TGTGCCAGCAGCGTAGCCGTCCTCACAACCGGGGAGCTGTTTTTT. This chain links TRBV9 with TRBJ2-2; unclear D gene. V lost 0 bases, J lost 5 bases, and 11 bases lay in between. Germline CDR1 is SGDLS and CDR2 is YYNGEE. The CDR3 loop spans 15 amino acids.

This clonotype was detected only a few times. This chain links TRBV6-2 or TRBV6-3 with TRBJ2-5; 15 bases line up with TRBD2. Germline CDR1 reads MNHEY; CDR2 reads SVGEGT. CDR3 size: 17 residues. V shed 1 base, J shed 4 bases, and the junction held 4 bases outside the gene matches. This chain's CDR3 is CASSYWTSGGAPETQYF. CDR3 DNA sequence: TGTGCCAGCAGTTACTGGACTAGCGGGGGGGCCCCAGAGACCCAGTACTTC.

CDR3: CASSSRQGVVETQYF. CDR3 DNA: TGTGCCAGCAGCTCCAGACAGGGGGTGGTAGAGACCCAGTACTTC. The J gene is TRBJ2-5, the V gene TRBV5-4; TRBD1 aligns across 9 bases. Germline trimming cut 3 bases from V and 4 bases from J; bases unmatched to any gene: 7. This CDR3 has 15 residues. Germline CDR1 is SGHNT and CDR2 is YYREEE (reference sequence). Complete variable domain (other parts from reference TRBV5-4 and TRBJ2-5): ETGVTQSPTHLIKTRGQQVTLRCSSQSGHNTVSWYQQALGQGPQFIFQYYREEENGRGNFPPRFSGLQFPNYSSELNVNALELDDSALYLCASSSRQGVVETQYFGPGTRLLVL.

This sequence joins TRBV20-1 and TRBJ2-7; no definite D call. Between the trimmed V and J ends, which lost 3 bases and 2 bases, there was a span of 11 bases. CDR1 is DFQATT and CDR2 is SNEGSKA in the germline V gene (reference sequence). The CDR3 covers 13 residues. CDR3 coding DNA: TGCAGTGCTAGGGATAACCCCACCTACGAGCAGTACTTC. This codes for CSARDNPTYEQYF.

The chain joins TRBV3-1 to TRBJ2-4; the D gene is possibly TRBD1 (6 bases). This CDR3 spans 15 amino acids. V dropped 0 bases and J dropped 8 bases, with 14 bases sitting between them. Germline V gives CDR1 LGHDT, CDR2 YNNKEL (reference sequence). This CDR3 reads CASSQEARGADIQYF. In DNA, the CDR3 is TGTGCCAGCAGCCAAGAGGCCAGGGGAGCCGACATTCAGTACTTC.

The chain links TRBV30 to TRBJ1-6, with a weak D call TRBD1 (5 bases). V dropped 0 bases and J dropped 7 bases, with 10 bases sitting between them. This CDR3 is 14 amino acids long. Looked up from germline, CDR1 is GTSNPN and CDR2 is SVGIG (reference sequence). The CDR3 DNA follows: TGTGCCTGGAGTGTCCAGGGAGGGAATTCACCCCTCCACTTT. Its translation is CAWSVQGGNSPLHF.

The chain joins TRBV3-1 to TRBJ2-7; D not certain. Germline CDR1 LGHDT, CDR2 YNNKEL (reference sequence). The CDR3 has 11 amino acids. V was clipped by 0 bases and J by 7 bases, with 4 bases between them. The CDR3 DNA sequence: TGTGCCAGCAGCCAAGATTGGGAGCAGTACTTC. It is translated as CASSQDWEQYF.

The J gene is TRBJ1-2, the V gene TRBV20-1; no clear D gene. The CDR3 is 12 amino acids. Looked up from germline, CDR1 is DFQATT and CDR2 is SNEGSKA (reference sequence). The ends were cut back, 8 bases at V and 0 bases at J, with 10 bases in the middle. CDR3 in DNA: TGCAGTTTTATACGCCCTAACTATGGCTACACCTTC. Translation gives CSFIRPNYGYTF.

The CDR3 protein is CASSPWDRPTDTQYF. CDR3 DNA sequence: TGTGCCAGCAGCCCGTGGGACAGGCCCACAGATACGCAGTATTTT. V gene TRBV5-4 combines with J gene TRBJ2-3; 8 bases line up with TRBD1. Germline CDR1 reads SGHNT; CDR2 reads YYREEE (reference sequence). V shed 4 bases, J shed 2 bases, and the junction held 6 bases outside the gene matches. The CDR3 has 15 amino acids.

J is TRBJ2-7 and V is TRBV20-1; a possible D gene is TRBD1 (5 bases). Germline assignment: CDR1 DFQATT and CDR2 SNEGSKA (reference sequence). The V gene lost 0 bases and the J gene lost 4 bases, with 10 bases spanning the gap. CDR3 length: 13 amino acids. The CDR3 nucleotides are TGCAGTGCTAGAGATTTGGGGCTGTACGAGCAGTACTTC. Translation gives CSARDLGLYEQYF.

The rearrangement uses TRBV30 and TRBJ1-2; 11 nucleotides agree with TRBD1. Germline loops: CDR1 GTSNPN, CDR2 SVGIG (reference sequence). With 5 bases clipped from V and 3 bases from J, the junction kept 5 bases outside the gene matches. The CDR3 extends over 14 amino acids. The CDR3 sequence: CAWSPGQGDYGYTF. In DNA, the CDR3 is TGTGCCTGGTCGCCGGGACAGGGGGACTATGGCTACACCTTC.

The chain links TRBV7-3 to TRBJ2-1; 11 nucleotides align to TRBD2. There are 17 residues in the CDR3. J lost 0 bases, V lost 5 bases, and 6 bases had no gene match. CDR1 is SGHTA and CDR2 is FQGTGA in the germline V gene. In DNA, the CDR3 is TGTGCCAGCAGCCCGACTAGCGGGGTTAGCTCCTACAATGAGCAGTTCTTC. It yields the protein CASSPTSGVSSYNEQFF.

This rearrangement joins TRBV15 to TRBJ2-6; 7 bases agree with TRBD2. The CDR3 has 19 amino acids. V lost 3 bases, J lost 0 bases, and 11 bases stayed unmatched. Germline values: CDR1 LNHNV, CDR2 YYDKDF (reference sequence). The CDR3 region is CATSRDRRGTISGANVLTF. The CDR3 DNA reads as TGTGCCACCAGCAGGGACCGGAGAGGGACTATCTCTGGGGCCAACGTCCTGACTTTC.

This sequence joins TRBV3-1 and TRBJ2-1; D is unclear. This CDR3 contains 13 residues. V was cut by 0 bases and J by 7 bases, with 7 bases left in between. Germline V gene data show CDR1 as LGHDT and CDR2 as YNNKEL (reference sequence). CDR3 in amino acids: CASSQDMGNEQFF. CDR3 nucleotide sequence: TGTGCCAGCAGCCAAGATATGGGTAATGAGCAGTTCTTC.

For the CDR3, the DNA is TGCAGCGTTGCTAACAAAAACACCATATATTTT. It codes for CSVANKNTIYF. This chain connects TRBV29-1 to TRBJ1-3, with D uncertain. Per the germline V gene, CDR1 is SQVTM and CDR2 is ANQGSEA. The CDR3 covers 11 residues. The germline V and J ends were trimmed by 4 bases and 6 bases, with 7 bases remaining between them.

The chain combines TRBV29-1 with TRBJ1-3; 10 positions agree with TRBD1. The CDR3 extends over 13 amino acids. Germline CDR1 and CDR2: SQVTM and ANQGSEA. The junction had 4 bases not matched to a gene; V was cut back by 8 bases and J by 3 bases. CDR3 nucleotides: TGCAGCACGACAGGGGGCGATGGAAACACCATATATTTT. Translating it yields CSTTGGDGNTIYF. The entire variable domain, with the rest obtained from reference TRBV29-1 and TRBJ1-3, is as follows: SAVISQKPSRDICQRGTSLTIQCQVDSQVTMMFWYRQQPGQSLTLIATANQGSEATYESGFVIDKFPISRPNLTFSTLTVSNMSPEDSSIYLCSTTGGDGNTIYFGEGSWLTVV.

The V and J genes are TRBV3-1 and TRBJ2-3, with 7 positions matching TRBD2. Germline loops: CDR1 LGHDT, CDR2 YNNKEL (reference sequence). The CDR3 totals 16 residues. Trimming took 1 base from V and 4 from J; bases not matched to a gene: 8. The CDR3 is CASSQVGGSYSDTQYF. The CDR3 bases are TGTGCCAGCAGCCAAGTGGGGGGGAGTTATTCAGATACGCAGTATTTT.

V gene TRBV30 combines with J gene TRBJ2-1, with a possible D match to TRBD1 (6 bases). Germline assignment: CDR1 GTSNPN and CDR2 SVGIG (reference sequence). This CDR3 is built from 14 residues. With 1 base removed from V and 3 bases from J, the gap between germline ends came to 10 bases. CDR3 protein: CAWSAGVGYNEQFF. In DNA form, the CDR3 reads TGTGCCTGGAGTGCAGGGGTGGGCTACAATGAGCAGTTCTTC.

The V gene is TRBV4-2, the J gene TRBJ2-7, with D uncertain. The germline V and J ends were trimmed by 0 bases and 0 bases, with 9 bases remaining between them. CDR3 length equals 15 residues. Looked up from germline, CDR1 is LGHNA and CDR2 is YNFKEQ. The CDR3 DNA sequence: TGTGCCAGCAGCCAAGATCAGACGGACTCCTACGAGCAGTACTTC. Translated: CASSQDQTDSYEQYF.

This chain uses TRBV29-1 with TRBJ2-7, with D unclear. Per germline, CDR1 SQVTM and CDR2 ANQGSEA. With 4 bases removed from V and 0 bases from J, the gap between germline ends came to 16 bases. There are 15 residues in the CDR3. In DNA, the CDR3 is TGCAGCGTTGTGATACCGAGCAGATCCTCCTACGAGCAGTACTTC. Translation: CSVVIPSRSSYEQYF.

The chain is built from TRBV11-3 and TRBJ2-7; D ambiguous. Germline CDR1 reads SGHNT; CDR2 reads YENEEA. V was clipped by 5 bases and J by 4 bases, with 15 bases between them. The CDR3 has 14 residues. The CDR3: CASSPPGRRYEQYF. In nucleotides, the CDR3 is TGTGCCAGCAGCCCGCCCGGACGTAGATACGAGCAGTACTTC.

The chain combines TRBV20-1 with TRBJ1-2, with D uncertain. Trimming shortened V by 3 bases and J by 1 base, and 6 bases separated the two germline ends. CDR1 is DFQATT, CDR2 SNEGSKA, per germline (reference sequence). The CDR3 is made up of 12 amino acids. This CDR3 is CSASGNNYGYTF. The DNA for the CDR3 is TGCAGTGCTAGCGGCAATAACTATGGCTACACCTTC.

The gene calls are TRBV2 and TRBJ2-7, with TRBD2 identical over 9 bases. V lost 7 bases, J lost 3 bases, and 4 bases stayed unmatched. The CDR3 length is 13 residues. Germline V CDR1 and CDR2: SNHLY, FYNNEI. In DNA, the CDR3 is TGTGCCAGCACTGCGGGGGGGATCTACGAGCAGTACTTC. It translates to CASTAGGIYEQYF. Using reference TRBV2 and TRBJ2-7 for the parts outside the CDR3, the full variable domain is EPEVTQTPSHQVTQMGQEVILRCVPISNHLYFYWYRQILGQKVEFLVSFYNNEISEKSEIFDDQFSVERPDGSNFTLKIRSTKLEDSAMYFCASTAGGIYEQYFGPGTRLTVT.

This clonotype was observed a single time. The V and J genes are TRBV3-1 and TRBJ1-5; D uncertain. The CDR3 is 14 residues long. Germline lookup yields CDR1 LGHDT and CDR2 YNNKEL (reference sequence). Deletions cut 0 bases from V and 6 bases from J, with 9 bases between. This chain's CDR3 is CASSQDRVSQPQHF. The DNA for the CDR3 is TGTGCCAGCAGCCAAGATAGGGTTTCTCAGCCCCAGCATTTT.

The CDR3 loop is CASSVGPALGEETQYF. The CDR3 DNA reads TGTGCCAGCAGCGTAGGCCCGGCCCTTGGGGAAGAGACCCAGTACTTC. V and J are TRBV9 and TRBJ2-5; D gene unclear. Trimming removed 0 bases from V and 3 bases from J, with 15 bases in between. There are 16 residues in the CDR3. The germline CDR1 and CDR2 sequences are SGDLS and YYNGEE.

In this sample, this clonotype turned up once. V gene TRBV15 combines with J gene TRBJ2-7; the D is unclear. The germline V gene has CDR1 LNHNV and CDR2 YYDKDF (reference sequence). V lost 0 bases, J lost 6 bases, and 6 bases lay in between. The CDR3 loop spans 12 amino acids. The DNA for the CDR3 is TGTGCCACCAGCAGAGAACTGGGCGAGCAGTACTTC. Residues: CATSRELGEQYF.